This T cell receptor beta chain was recorded in a study of blood T cell repertoires in COVID-19. Whole-study context: Both acute and convalescent COVID-19 samples were obtained from the United States, Italy and Spain. The cDNA or gDNA used as material had been derived from T cells, B-cell-depleted T cells, or PBMCs.

This clone was found once. As handled by the study authors: Estimation of nucleated cell counts relied on the amplification of reference gene primers. Some clones are missing from TCRdb's copy, which holds only in-frame ones; the method was immunoSEQ multiplex PCR. The V and J calls and clone size come from that table; D and trimming were worked out from the DNA. The table includes more than 300,000 clones, 70% to 90% detected once. Recovered participants had two consecutive negative NP/OP PCR tests, healthcare professional clearance, or symptom resolution. The V gene lost 3 bases and the J gene lost 0 bases, with 9 bases spanning the gap. CDR3 length: 15 residues. Per the germline V gene, CDR1 is LNHDA and CDR2 is SQIVND (reference sequence).

Sequences were obtained from PBMCs or T cells enriched from blood (not recorded which). The V gene is TRBV19, the J gene TRBJ2-1; TRBD2 might be the D (6 bases). The sequence came from a man aged 25 to 40 who had recovered from COVID-19. CDR3: CASSIDGSSYNEQFF. The CDR3 DNA follows: TGTGCCAGTAGTATTGACGGGAGCTCCTACAATGAGCAGTTCTTC. The complete variable domain, with remaining parts taken from reference TRBV19 and TRBJ2-1, reads DGGITQSPKYLFRKEGQNVTLSCEQNLNHDAMYWYRQDPGQGLRLIYYSQIVNDFQKGDIAEGYSVSREKKESFPLTVTSAQKNPTAFYLCASSIDGSSYNEQFFGPGTRLTVL.